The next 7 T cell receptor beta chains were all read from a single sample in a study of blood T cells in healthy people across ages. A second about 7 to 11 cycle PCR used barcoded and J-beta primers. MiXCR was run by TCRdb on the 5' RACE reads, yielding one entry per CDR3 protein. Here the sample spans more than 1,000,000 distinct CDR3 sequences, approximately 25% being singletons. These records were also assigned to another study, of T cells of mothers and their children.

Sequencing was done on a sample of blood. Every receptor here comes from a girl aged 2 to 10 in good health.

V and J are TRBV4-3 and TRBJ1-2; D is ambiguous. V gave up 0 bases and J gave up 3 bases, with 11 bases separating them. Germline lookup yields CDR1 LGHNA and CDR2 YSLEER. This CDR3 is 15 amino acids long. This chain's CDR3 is CASSQEGSEYYGYTF. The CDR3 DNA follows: TGCGCCAGCAGCCAAGAAGGGAGTGAGTACTATGGCTACACCTTC.

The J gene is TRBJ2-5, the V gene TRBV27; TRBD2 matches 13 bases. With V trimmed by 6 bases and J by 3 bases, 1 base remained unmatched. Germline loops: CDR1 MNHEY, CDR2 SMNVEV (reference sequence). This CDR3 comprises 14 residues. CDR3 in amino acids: CASRLAGGEETQYF. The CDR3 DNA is TGTGCCAGCAGACTAGCGGGAGGGGAAGAGACCCAGTACTTC.

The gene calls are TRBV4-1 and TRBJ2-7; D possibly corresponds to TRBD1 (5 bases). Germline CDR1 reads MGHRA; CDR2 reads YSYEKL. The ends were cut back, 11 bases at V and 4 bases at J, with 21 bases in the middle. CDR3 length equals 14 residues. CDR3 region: CAGADPDRPYEQYF. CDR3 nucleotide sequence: TGCGCCGGGGCGGACCCCGACAGACCTTACGAGCAGTACTTC.

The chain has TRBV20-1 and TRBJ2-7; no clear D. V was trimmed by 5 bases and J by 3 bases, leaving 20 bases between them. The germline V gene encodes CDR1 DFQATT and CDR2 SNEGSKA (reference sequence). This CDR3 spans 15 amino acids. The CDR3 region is CSALDGPSGVYEQYF. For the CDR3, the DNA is TGCAGTGCTCTGGACGGACCCTCGGGCGTCTACGAGCAGTACTTC.

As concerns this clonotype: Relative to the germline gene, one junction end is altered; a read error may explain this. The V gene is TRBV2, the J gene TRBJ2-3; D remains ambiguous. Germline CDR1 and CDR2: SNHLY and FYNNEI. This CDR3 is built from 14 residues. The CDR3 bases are TGTGCCAGCAGTGAAATAGTTAGCACAGATACGCAGTGGTTT. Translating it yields CASSEIVSTDTQWF.

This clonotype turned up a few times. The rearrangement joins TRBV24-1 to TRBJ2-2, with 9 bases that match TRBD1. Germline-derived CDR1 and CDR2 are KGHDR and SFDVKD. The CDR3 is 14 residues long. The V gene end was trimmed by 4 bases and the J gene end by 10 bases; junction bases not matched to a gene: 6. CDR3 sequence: CATSEATGGEELFF. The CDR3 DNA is TGTGCCACCAGTGAGGCGACAGGGGGTGAGGAGCTGTTTTTT.

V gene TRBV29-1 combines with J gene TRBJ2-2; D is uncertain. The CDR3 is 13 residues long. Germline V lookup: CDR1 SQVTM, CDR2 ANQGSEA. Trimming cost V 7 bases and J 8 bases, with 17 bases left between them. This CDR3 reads CSAKRLYDGELFF. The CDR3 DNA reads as TGCAGCGCGAAACGGCTCTACGATGGGGAGCTGTTTTTT.